This TCR beta chain originates from a study of blood T cell repertoires in COVID-19. Study overall: From the United States, Italy and Spain came samples of acute and convalescent COVID-19. T cells, B-cell-depleted T cells, or PBMCs supplied cDNA or gDNA.

Deletions cut 3 bases from V and 3 bases from J, with 8 bases between. The CDR3 runs 13 residues. Authors' analysis steps: Amplified reference gene primers provided the basis for estimating nucleated cell counts. Only in-frame clones appear in the TCRdb table, and some are missing; sequencing was by immunoSEQ multiplex PCR. The DNA gave D and trimming, while V, J and clone size come from that table. Among about 200,000 clones, roughly 84% were seen once, and the ten largest hold around 5.2%. The sequence was obtained from a woman older than 75 with acute or convalescent COVID-19. Sequencing was carried out using peripheral blood. The chain links TRBV12-3 or TRBV12-4 to TRBJ1-2; D might be TRBD1 (6 bases). CDR3: CASSLGAHYGYTF. CDR3 nucleotides: TGTGCCAGCAGTTTGGGGGCCCACTATGGCTACACCTTC.